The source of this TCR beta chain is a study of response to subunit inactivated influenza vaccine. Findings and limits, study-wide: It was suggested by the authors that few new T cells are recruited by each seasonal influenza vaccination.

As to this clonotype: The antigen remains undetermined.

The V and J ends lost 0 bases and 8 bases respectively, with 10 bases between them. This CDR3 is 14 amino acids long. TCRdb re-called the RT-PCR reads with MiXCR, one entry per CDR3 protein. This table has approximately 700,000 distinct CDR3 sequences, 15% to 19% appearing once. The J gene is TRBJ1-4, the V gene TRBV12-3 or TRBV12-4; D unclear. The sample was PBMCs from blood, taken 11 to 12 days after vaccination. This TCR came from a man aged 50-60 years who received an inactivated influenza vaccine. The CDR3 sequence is CASSLAGVVEKLFF. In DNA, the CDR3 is TGTGCCAGCAGTTTAGCCGGAGTAGTCGAAAAACTGTTTTTT.